This T cell receptor (beta chain) was found in a study of T cell repertoires in cytomegalovirus infection. In TCRdb, the reads were re-called with MiXCR into one record per CDR3 protein. The sample lists 200,000 or so distinct CDR3 sequences; approximately 19% were seen once. Germline CDR1 and CDR2: MNHEY and SVGEGT. The CDR3 has 13 amino acids. V lost 2 bases to trimming and J lost 8 bases, with 10 bases between them. The sequencing sample was made of PBMCs. This rearrangement joins TRBV6-2 or TRBV6-3 to TRBJ1-5, with D maybe TRBD1 (6 bases). This clonotype was obtained from a human donor in good health (CMV status not recorded). Some clones in this sample may be carry-over from other donors' samples. The CDR3 DNA reads as TGTGCCAGCAGTTACAAGGACAGAGAGCCCCAGCATTTT. This codes for CASSYKDREPQHF.